The 9 T cell receptor beta chains given below trace back to one sample, sequenced in a study of T cells in Graves' hyperthyroidism and ophthalmopathy (dated by TCRdb to between 2017 and 2020). Receptors were amplified or captured by multiplex PCR. The run used an Illumina HiSeq 2000. Amplification of TCR beta CDR3 regions was carried out from RNA transcripts. For the first round of RT-PCR on the TCR CDR3, the HTBI primer set was used together with the Qiagen OneStep RT-PCR kit. TCRdb passed the public sequencing reads through fastp at Q25 and MiXCR, retaining productive beta sequences. Identical CDR3 protein sequences are pooled into one entry, listed with their most common genes and DNA. The sample records some 440,000 distinct CDR3 sequences, 15% to 17% of which are singletons. Around 7% of the sample is taken by the ten largest. The sample consisted of blood. The receptors were sampled from a woman younger than 30 with Graves' hyperthyroidism.

There are a few counts of this clonotype. The rearrangement joins TRBV14 to TRBJ2-3; 9 bases match TRBD2. The germline V gene has CDR1 SGHDN and CDR2 FVKESK. The CDR3 runs 17 residues. With V trimmed by 8 bases and J by 4 bases, 16 bases remained unmatched. CDR3 coding DNA: TGTGCCAGCGGGCGGGGAGCGACTAGCGGTCCCGCAGATACGCAGTATTTT. It encodes CASGRGATSGPADTQYF. Variable domain in full (rest from reference TRBV14 and TRBJ2-3): EAGVTQFPSHSVIEKGQTVTLRCDPISGHDNLYWYRRVMGKEIKFLLHFVKESKQDESGMPNNRFLAERTGGTYSTLKVQPAELEDSGVYFCASGRGATSGPADTQYFGPGTRLTVL.

The genes are TRBV9 and TRBJ2-3; D unclear. V was shortened by 1 base and J by 0 bases, with 9 bases between the two germline ends. In germline, CDR1 is SGDLS, CDR2 YYNGEE. The CDR3 has 15 amino acids. This CDR3 reads CASSVKPRSTDTQYF. CDR3 DNA: TGTGCCAGCAGCGTAAAACCCCGGAGCACAGATACGCAGTATTTT. The variable domain in full, with the rest retrieved from reference TRBV9 and TRBJ2-3, is DSGVTQTPKHLITATGQRVTLRCSPRSGDLSVYWYQQSLDQGLQFLIQYYNGEERAKGNILERFSAQQFPDLHSELNLSSLELGDSALYFCASSVKPRSTDTQYFGPGTRLTVL.

The sample holds many counts of this clonotype. The gene calls are TRBV2 and TRBJ1-6; the D gene is possibly TRBD1 (5 bases). This CDR3 region has 15 residues. Germline values: CDR1 SNHLY, CDR2 FYNNEI. V lost 0 bases to trimming and J lost 10 bases, with 13 bases between them. The CDR3, as DNA: TGTGCCAGCAGTGAAGCGCAGGGACGGGGGTCACCCCTCCACTTT. This gives the protein CASSEAQGRGSPLHF.

In its sample, this clonotype was seen once. A read error is possible here, since a much larger clone lies one base away. The chain uses TRBV5-1 and TRBJ2-2; D may match TRBD1 or TRBD2 (5 bases each). CDR1 SGHRS and CDR2 YFSETQ come from the germline V gene. This CDR3 region has 15 residues. CDR3 sequence reads: CASSFGTANTGEPFF. Here the CDR3 DNA reads TGCGCCAGCAGCTTCGGGACGGCAAACACCGGGGAGCCGTTTTTT. Looking up the rest from reference TRBV5-1 and TRBJ2-2 gives the full variable domain: KAGVTQTPRYLIKTRGQQVTLSCSPISGHRSVSWYQQTPGQGLQFLFEYFSETQRNKGNFPGRFSGRQFSNSRSEMNVSTLELGDSALYLCASSFGTANTGEPFFGEGSRLTVL.

This clonotype was recorded at least ten times. The rearrangement joins TRBV5-8 to TRBJ2-5; 7 bases are shared with TRBD1. The CDR3 is 15 amino acids. V dropped 4 bases and J dropped 2; count of bases not matched to a gene: 8. Germline-derived CDR1 and CDR2 are SGHTS and YDEGEE. The CDR3 nucleotides read TGTGCCAGCAGCCCCGGGACAGTTTTGCAAGAGACCCAGTACTTC. This encodes CASSPGTVLQETQYF.

This clonotype was detected a few times. The rearrangement uses TRBV5-4 and TRBJ2-5, with D possibly being TRBD1 or TRBD2 (6 bases each). Germline CDR1 is SGHNT and CDR2 is YYREEE (reference sequence). V shed 1 base and J shed 2 bases, with 12 bases lying between them. This CDR3 is built from 15 residues. CDR3 DNA sequence: TGTGCCAGCAGCTTGAGGGGGGCTCGACAAGAGACCCAGTACTTC. Translated, it gives CASSLRGARQETQYF.

This clonotype was recorded many times. The chain links TRBV3-1 to TRBJ2-5, with D unresolved. In germline, CDR1 is LGHDT, CDR2 YNNKEL (reference sequence). The CDR3 runs 15 residues. Trimming shortened V by 1 base and J by 1 base, and 10 bases separated the two germline ends. CDR3 in amino acids: CASSQAPGFQETQYF. For the CDR3, the DNA is TGTGCCAGCAGCCAAGCCCCCGGGTTCCAAGAGACCCAGTACTTC.

The chain joins TRBV11-2 to TRBJ2-3, with D possibly being TRBD1 (5 bases). Trimming stripped 5 bases from V and 1 base from J, with 16 bases between. Per germline, CDR1 SGHAT and CDR2 FQNNGV. The length of the CDR3 is 16 residues. DNA for the CDR3: TGTGCCAGCAGCCCAGGCCGGACAACAGGCACAGATACGCAGTATTTT. This encodes CASSPGRTTGTDTQYF.

The V and J genes are TRBV6-1 and TRBJ1-3; the D is unclear. The CDR3 is 14 residues long. V was pared by 6 bases and J by 3 bases, with 12 bases between. CDR1 and CDR2 (germline): MNHNS, SASEGT. CDR3 in DNA: TGTGCCAGCAGGGAATCTCTGAATGGAAACACCATATATTTT. Residues: CASRESLNGNTIYF.